This T cell receptor (beta chain) was sequenced in a study of T cells in localized non-small cell lung cancer. Study-wide findings and caveats: Elevated circulating T cell density in blood was associated with longer overall survival.

Germline CDR1 reads SNHLY; CDR2 reads FYNNEI. The V gene lost 8 bases and the J gene lost 6 bases, with 17 bases spanning the gap. The CDR3 spans 15 residues. In the case of this clone: What it binds is unknown.

Sequencing used immunoSEQ multiplex PCR; TCRdb keeps in-frame clones, though not all of them. The data contain about 21,000 clones, about four fifths of them singletons. The sample here was peripheral blood, taken before any cancer treatment. This receptor was identified in a man aged 35-69 years with stage I lung adenocarcinoma. The chain carries TRBV2 and TRBJ1-6; D possibly corresponds to TRBD1 (5 bases). The CDR3 nucleotides are TGTGCCAGCGGGGCCCAAAGTATTTCTAATTCACCCCTCCACTTT. Translation: CASGAQSISNSPLHF.